One T cell receptor beta chain is described in this entry. In the PCR, 60 Vbeta and 13 Jbeta primers were used. Here immunoSEQ multiplex PCR was the method, and the copy in TCRdb shows in-frame clones only, minus some. The sample shows some 130,000 clones, 55% to 65% of them seen only once. This entry belongs to a study of cytomegalovirus exposure and HLA in healthy donors. Trimming removed 2 bases from V and 4 bases from J, with 9 bases in between. This CDR3 spans 14 amino acids. Germline CDR1 and CDR2: SGHAT and FQDESV (reference sequence). The sample comprised PBMCs. This receptor was obtained from a man in his forties in good health and CMV-seropositive. The chain is built from TRBV11-1 and TRBJ2-1, with D perhaps matching TRBD1 (6 bases). The CDR3 sequence is CASSLKGEYNEQFF. The CDR3 region has the DNA TGTGCCAGCAGCTTAAAGGGGGAATACAATGAGCAGTTCTTC.